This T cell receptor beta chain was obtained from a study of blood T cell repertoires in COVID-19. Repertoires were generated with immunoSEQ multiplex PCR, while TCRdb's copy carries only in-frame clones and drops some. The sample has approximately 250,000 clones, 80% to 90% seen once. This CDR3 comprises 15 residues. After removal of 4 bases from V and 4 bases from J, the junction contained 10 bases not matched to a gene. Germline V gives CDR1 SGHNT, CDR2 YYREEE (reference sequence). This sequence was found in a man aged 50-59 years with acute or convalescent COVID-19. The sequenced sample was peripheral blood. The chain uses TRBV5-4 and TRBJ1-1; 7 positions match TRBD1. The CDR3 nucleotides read TGTGCCAGCAGCGGAGGGGGCGCGAGTAGCACTGAAGCTTTCTTT. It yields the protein CASSGGGASSTEAFF. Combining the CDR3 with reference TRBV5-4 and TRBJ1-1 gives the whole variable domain ETGVTQSPTHLIKTRGQQVTLRCSSQSGHNTVSWYQQALGQGPQFIFQYYREEENGRGNFPPRFSGLQFPNYSSELNVNALELDDSALYLCASSGGGASSTEAFFGQGTRLTVV.